The clone carrying this T cell receptor beta chain has just a few counts. The CDR3 is 15 amino acids. Unmatched junction bases numbered 6, after V lost 2 bases and J lost 2 bases. The germline CDR1 and CDR2 sequences are SGDLS and YYNGEE. According to the study, genomic DNA was the template for TCR beta VDJ and CDR3 profiling. From the reads, TCRdb called clonotypes with MiXCR, one entry per CDR3 protein. Of about 170,000 distinct CDR3 sequences in the sample, under 75% were seen once. The entry originates in a study of CD8+CD57+ T cells in acquired aplastic anemia. Background on the study: Average DNA yield from sorted CD4+ and CD8+ cells was about 3 ug.

Sequences were obtained from sorted CD4+, CD8+, or CD8+CD57+ T cells (not recorded which) from PBMCs. V gene TRBV9 combines with J gene TRBJ1-2; TRBD1 aligns across 7 bases. This TCR derives from a human donor in good health. As DNA, the CDR3 is TGTGCCAGCAGCGTCGGACCGGGACAGAACTATGGCTACACCTTC. Protein product: CASSVGPGQNYGYTF.